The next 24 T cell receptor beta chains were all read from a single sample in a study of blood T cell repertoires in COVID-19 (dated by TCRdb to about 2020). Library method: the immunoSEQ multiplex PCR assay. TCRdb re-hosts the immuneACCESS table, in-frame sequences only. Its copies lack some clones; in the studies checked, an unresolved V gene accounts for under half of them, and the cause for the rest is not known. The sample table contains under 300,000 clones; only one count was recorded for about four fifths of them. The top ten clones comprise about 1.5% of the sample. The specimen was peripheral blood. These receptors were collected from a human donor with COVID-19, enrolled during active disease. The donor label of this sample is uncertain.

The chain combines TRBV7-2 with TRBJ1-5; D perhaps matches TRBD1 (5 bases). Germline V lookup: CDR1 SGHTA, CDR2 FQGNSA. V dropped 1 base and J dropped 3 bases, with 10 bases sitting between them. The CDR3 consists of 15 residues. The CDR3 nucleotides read TGTGCCAGCAGCTTAGAGCCACAGGCCAATCAGCCCCAGCATTTT. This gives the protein CASSLEPQANQPQHF.

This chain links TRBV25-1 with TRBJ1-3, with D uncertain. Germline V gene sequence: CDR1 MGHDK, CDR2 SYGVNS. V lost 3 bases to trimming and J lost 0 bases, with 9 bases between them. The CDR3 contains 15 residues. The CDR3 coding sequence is TGTGCCAGCAGTGACAGGATAGGCTCTGGAAACACCATATATTTT. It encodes CASSDRIGSGNTIYF. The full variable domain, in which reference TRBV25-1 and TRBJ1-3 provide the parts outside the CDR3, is EADIYQTPRYLVIGTGKKITLECSQTMGHDKMYWYQQDPGMELHLIHYSYGVNSTEKGDLSSESTVSRIRTEHFPLTLESARPSHTSQYLCASSDRIGSGNTIYFGEGSWLTVV.

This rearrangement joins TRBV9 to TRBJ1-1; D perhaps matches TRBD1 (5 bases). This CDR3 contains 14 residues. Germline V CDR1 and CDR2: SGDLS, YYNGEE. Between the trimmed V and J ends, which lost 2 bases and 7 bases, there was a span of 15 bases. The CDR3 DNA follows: TGTGCCAGCAGCGTTGTAATGTCGGGGGGTGAAGCTTTCTTT. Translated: CASSVVMSGGEAFF.

The DNA of the CDR3 is TGTGCCAGCAGTGCCGGCAGGGGGGTTTCAACTAATGAAAAACTGTTTTTT. The encoded protein is CASSAGRGVSTNEKLFF. The chain joins TRBV2 to TRBJ1-4, with 7 bases that match TRBD1. Per germline, CDR1 SNHLY and CDR2 FYNNEI. V dropped 4 bases and J dropped 0; count of bases not matched to a gene: 8. This CDR3 is 17 amino acids long.

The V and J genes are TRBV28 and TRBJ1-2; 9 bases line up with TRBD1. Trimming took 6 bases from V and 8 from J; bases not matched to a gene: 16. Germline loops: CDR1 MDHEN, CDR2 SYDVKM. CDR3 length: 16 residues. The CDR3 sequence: CASRSPGTGHSGGYTF. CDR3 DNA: TGTGCCAGCAGGTCTCCCGGGACAGGGCATTCGGGAGGCTACACCTTC.

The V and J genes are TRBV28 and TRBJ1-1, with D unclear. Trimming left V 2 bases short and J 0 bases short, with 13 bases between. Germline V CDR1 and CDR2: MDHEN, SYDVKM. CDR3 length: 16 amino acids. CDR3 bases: TGTGCCAGCAGTTTAAACACCCAAGTAATGAACACTGAAGCTTTCTTT. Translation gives CASSLNTQVMNTEAFF.

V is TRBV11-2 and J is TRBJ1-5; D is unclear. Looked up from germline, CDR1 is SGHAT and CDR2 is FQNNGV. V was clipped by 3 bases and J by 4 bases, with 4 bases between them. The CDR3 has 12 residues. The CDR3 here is CASSFPNQPQHF. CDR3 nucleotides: TGTGCCAGCAGCTTTCCGAATCAGCCCCAGCATTTT.

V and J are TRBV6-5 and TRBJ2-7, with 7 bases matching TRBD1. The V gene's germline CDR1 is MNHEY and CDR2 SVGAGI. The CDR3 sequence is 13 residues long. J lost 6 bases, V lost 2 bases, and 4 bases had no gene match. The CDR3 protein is CASSYPQGTEQYF. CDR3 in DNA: TGTGCCAGCAGTTACCCACAGGGGACCGAGCAGTACTTC.

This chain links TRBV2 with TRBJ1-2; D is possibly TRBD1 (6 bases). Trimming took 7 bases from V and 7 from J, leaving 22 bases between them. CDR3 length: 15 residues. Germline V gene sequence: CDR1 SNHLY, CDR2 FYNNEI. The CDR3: CASKSGALKLAGYTF. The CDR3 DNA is TGTGCCAGCAAATCAGGGGCTCTAAAGTTGGCTGGCTACACCTTC.

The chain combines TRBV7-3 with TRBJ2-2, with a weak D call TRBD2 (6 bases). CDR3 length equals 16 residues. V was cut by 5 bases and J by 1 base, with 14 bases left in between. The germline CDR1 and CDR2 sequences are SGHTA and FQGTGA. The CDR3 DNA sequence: TGTGCCAGCAGCGCGCGGGGTAATCGGAACACCGGGGAGCTGTTTTTT. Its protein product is CASSARGNRNTGELFF.

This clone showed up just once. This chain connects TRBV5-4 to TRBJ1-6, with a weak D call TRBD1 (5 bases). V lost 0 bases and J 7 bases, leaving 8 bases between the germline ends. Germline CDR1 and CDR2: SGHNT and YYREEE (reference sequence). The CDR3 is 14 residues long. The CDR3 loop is CASSLETVNSPLHF. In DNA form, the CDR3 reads TGTGCCAGCAGCTTGGAGACAGTCAATTCACCCCTCCACTTT.

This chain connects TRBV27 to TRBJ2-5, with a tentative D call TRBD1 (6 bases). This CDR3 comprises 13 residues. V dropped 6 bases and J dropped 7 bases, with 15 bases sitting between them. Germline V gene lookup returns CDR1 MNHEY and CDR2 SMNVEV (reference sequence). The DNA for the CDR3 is TGTGCCAGCAGCCAGGGTAGGGGGTGGACCCAGTACTTC. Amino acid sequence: CASSQGRGWTQYF.

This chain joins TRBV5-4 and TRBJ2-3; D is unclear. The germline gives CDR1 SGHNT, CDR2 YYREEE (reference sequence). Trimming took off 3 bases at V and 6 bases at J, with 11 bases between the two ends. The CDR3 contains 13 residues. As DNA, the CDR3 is TGTGCCAGCAGCTCTGAGAGGCGGGATACGCAGTATTTT. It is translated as CASSSERRDTQYF.

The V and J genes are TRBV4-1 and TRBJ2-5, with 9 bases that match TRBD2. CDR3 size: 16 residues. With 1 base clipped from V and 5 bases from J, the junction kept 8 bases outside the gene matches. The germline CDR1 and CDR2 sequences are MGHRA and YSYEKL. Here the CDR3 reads CASSQGGGRARETQYF. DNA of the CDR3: TGCGCCAGCAGCCAAGGAGGCGGGAGGGCCAGGGAGACCCAGTACTTC.

This CDR3 reads CAWTKGGREQYF. The DNA of the CDR3 is TGTGCCTGGACCAAAGGCGGGCGAGAGCAGTACTTC. The chain joins TRBV30 to TRBJ2-7; perhaps TRBD2 as D (5 bases). CDR1 and CDR2 (germline): GTSNPN, SVGIG (reference sequence). CDR3 length: 12 residues. With 4 bases removed from V and 7 bases from J, the gap between germline ends came to 14 bases. The full variable domain, rest sourced from reference TRBV30 and TRBJ2-7, is SQTIHQWPATLVQPVGSPLSLECTVEGTSNPNLYWYRQAAGRGLQLLFYSVGIGQISSEVPQNLSASRPQDRQFILSSKKLLLSDSGFYLCAWTKGGREQYFGPGTRLTVT.

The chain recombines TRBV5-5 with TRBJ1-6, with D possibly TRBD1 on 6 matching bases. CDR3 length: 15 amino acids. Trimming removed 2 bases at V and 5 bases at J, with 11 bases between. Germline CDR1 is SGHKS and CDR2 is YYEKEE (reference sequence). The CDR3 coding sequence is TGTGCCAGCAGCTTAAGGACAGAAAATAATTCACCCCTCCACTTT. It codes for CASSLRTENNSPLHF.

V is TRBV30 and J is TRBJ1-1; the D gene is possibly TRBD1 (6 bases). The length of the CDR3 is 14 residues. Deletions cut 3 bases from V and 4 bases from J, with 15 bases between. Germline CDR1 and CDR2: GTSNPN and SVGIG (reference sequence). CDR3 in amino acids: CAWSVTGRGTEAFF. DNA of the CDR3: TGTGCCTGGAGCGTAACAGGCAGGGGCACTGAAGCTTTCTTT.

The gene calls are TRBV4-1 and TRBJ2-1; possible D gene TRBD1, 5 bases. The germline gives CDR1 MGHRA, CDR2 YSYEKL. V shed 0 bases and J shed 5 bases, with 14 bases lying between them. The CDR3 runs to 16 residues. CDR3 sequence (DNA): TGCGCCAGCAGCCAAGATTGGGGCACTGGGGACAATGAGCAGTTCTTC. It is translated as CASSQDWGTGDNEQFF.

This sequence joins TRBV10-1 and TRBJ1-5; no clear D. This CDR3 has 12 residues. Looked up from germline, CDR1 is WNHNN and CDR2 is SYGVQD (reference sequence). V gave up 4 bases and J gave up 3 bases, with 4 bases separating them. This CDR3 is CASSVNNQPQHF. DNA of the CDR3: TGCGCCAGCAGTGTAAACAATCAGCCCCAGCATTTT.

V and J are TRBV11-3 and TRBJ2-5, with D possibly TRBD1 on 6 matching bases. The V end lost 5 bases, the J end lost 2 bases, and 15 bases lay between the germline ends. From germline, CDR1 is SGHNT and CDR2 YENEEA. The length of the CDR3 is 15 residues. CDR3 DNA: TGTGCCAGCAGCCAAGGGGGAGCCGTACAAGAGACCCAGTACTTC. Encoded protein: CASSQGGAVQETQYF.

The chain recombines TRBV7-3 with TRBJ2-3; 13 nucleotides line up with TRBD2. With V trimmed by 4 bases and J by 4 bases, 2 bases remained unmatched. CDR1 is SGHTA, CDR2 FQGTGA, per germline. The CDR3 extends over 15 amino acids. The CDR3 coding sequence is TGTGCCAGCAGCTCCGGACTAGCGGGAGCAGATACGCAGTATTTT. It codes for CASSSGLAGADTQYF. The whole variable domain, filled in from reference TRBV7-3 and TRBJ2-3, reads GAGVSQTPSNKVTEKGKYVELRCDPISGHTALYWYRQSLGQGPEFLIYFQGTGAADDSGLPNDRFFAVRPEGSVSTLKIQRTERGDSAVYLCASSSGLAGADTQYFGPGTRLTVL.

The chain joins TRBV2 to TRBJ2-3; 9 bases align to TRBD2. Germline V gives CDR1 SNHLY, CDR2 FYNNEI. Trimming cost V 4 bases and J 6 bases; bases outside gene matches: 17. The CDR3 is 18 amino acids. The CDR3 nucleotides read TGTGCCAGCAGTGCGAGGAAGGGGGGGGCTAGCGGGAAGGATACGCAGTATTTT. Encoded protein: CASSARKGGASGKDTQYF. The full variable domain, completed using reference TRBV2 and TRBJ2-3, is EPEVTQTPSHQVTQMGQEVILRCVPISNHLYFYWYRQILGQKVEFLVSFYNNEISEKSEIFDDQFSVERPDGSNFTLKIRSTKLEDSAMYFCASSARKGGASGKDTQYFGPGTRLTVL.

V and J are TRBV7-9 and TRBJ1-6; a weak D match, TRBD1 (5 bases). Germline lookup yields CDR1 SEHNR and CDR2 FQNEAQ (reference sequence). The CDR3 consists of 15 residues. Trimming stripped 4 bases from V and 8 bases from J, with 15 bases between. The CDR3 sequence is CASSWGGTVDSPLHF. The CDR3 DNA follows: TGTGCCAGCAGCTGGGGGGGGACGGTGGATTCACCCCTCCACTTT. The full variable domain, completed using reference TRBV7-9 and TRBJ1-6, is DTGVSQNPRHKITKRGQNVTFRCDPISEHNRLYWYRQTLGQGPEFLTYFQNEAQLEKSRLLSDRFSAERPKGSFSTLEIQRTEQGDSAMYLCASSWGGTVDSPLHFGNGTRLTVT.

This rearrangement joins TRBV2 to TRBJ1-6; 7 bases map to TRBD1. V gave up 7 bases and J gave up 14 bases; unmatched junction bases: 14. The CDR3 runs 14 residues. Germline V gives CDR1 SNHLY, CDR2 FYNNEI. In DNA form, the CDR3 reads TGTGCCAGCAAGGGAGACAGGGCTATTTCGACCCTCCACTTT. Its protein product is CASKGDRAISTLHF.